Listed below are T cell receptor beta chains from one sample, sequenced in a study of T cell responses to AZD1222 COVID-19 vaccine. Repertoires were generated with immunoSEQ multiplex PCR, while TCRdb's copy carries only in-frame clones and drops some. The sample contains over 100,000 clones, roughly 87% of which appear only once. Sequenced here: peripheral blood, sampled on day 0 of AZD1222 vaccination. These receptors all stem from an adult in good health. The CDR3 runs from the conserved cysteine through the conserved F or W. D genes are given only for firm matches. Only part of the rows carry a size: once, few, many, or a class if the clone is expanded.

.	TRBD2	TRBV5-4	TRBJ2-5	CASSPKEGSGSSKTQYF	TGTGCCAGCAGCCCGAAAGAGGGCAGCGGGAGCTCAAAGACCCAGTACTTC
.	TRBD2	TRBV28	TRBJ2-7	CASSSTSEGLAGGPRTYEQYF	TGTGCCAGCAGTTCCACCTCCGAGGGACTAGCGGGGGGGCCCAGAACCTACGAGCAGTACTTC
.	.	TRBV21-1	TRBJ2-5	CASSKESGDRGGETQYF	TGTGCCAGCAGCAAAGAAAGCGGGGACAGGGGAGGAGAGACCCAGTACTTC
few	.	TRBV28	TRBJ1-5	CASSLAHLGHQPQHF	TGTGCCAGCAGTTTAGCACACTTAGGACATCAGCCCCAGCATTTT
.	.	TRBV3-1/TRBV3-2	TRBJ2-2	CASSHEGLWNTGELFF	TGTGCCAGCAGCCATGAGGGACTCTGGAACACCGGGGAGCTGTTTTTT
.	.	TRBV11-2	TRBJ1-1	CASNHPGRLNTEAFF	TGTGCCAGCAATCATCCGGGACGGTTGAACACTGAAGCTTTCTTT
.	.	TRBV4-3	TRBJ1-4	CASSQDLGVTNEKLFF	TGCGCCAGCAGCCAAGATCTAGGGGTTACTAATGAAAAACTGTTTTTT
.	.	TRBV2	TRBJ2-3	CASSDETRGTQYF	TGTGCCAGCAGTGACGAAACGCGGGGTACGCAGTATTTT
.	.	TRBV5-1	TRBJ2-7	CASRRVLKSSYEQYF	TGCGCCAGCAGACGTGTTCTGAAGTCTAGCTACGAGCAGTACTTC
.	.	TRBV6-1	TRBJ2-7	CASSETRRLTAYEQYF	TGTGCCAGCAGTGAGACTCGGAGGTTAACCGCCTACGAGCAGTACTTC
.	TRBD2	TRBV4-2	TRBJ2-1	CASSQGLLSRRGGLNEQFF	TGTGCCAGCAGCCAAGGCTTATTGTCGCGGCGGGGGGGCTTGAATGAGCAGTTCTTC
.	.	TRBV6-2/TRBV6-3	TRBJ1-2	CASSYSRPWDPKFYGYTF	TGTGCCAGCAGTTACTCGAGGCCGTGGGATCCGAAATTCTATGGCTACACCTTC
.	.	TRBV2	TRBJ1-5	CASSGGDQPQHF	TGTGCCAGCAGCGGTGGCGATCAGCCCCAGCATTTT
.	TRBD1	TRBV6-2/TRBV6-3	TRBJ1-1	CASSTTEGAGTEAFF	TGTGCCAGCAGTACTACTGAGGGGGCAGGCACTGAAGCTTTCTTT
.	TRBD1	TRBV7-2	TRBJ1-4	CASSPIPTGGMKKLFF	TGTGCCAGCAGCCCGATCCCGACAGGGGGGATGAAAAAACTGTTTTTT
once	TRBD1	TRBV7-2	TRBJ2-1	CASSLGGQGAMYEQFF	TGTGCCAGCAGCTTAGGTGGTCAGGGGGCGATGTATGAGCAGTTCTTC
.	.	TRBV4-3	TRBJ1-2	CASSRGTITGYTF	TGCGCCAGCAGCCGGGGGACAATCACGGGCTACACCTTC
.	.	TRBV18	TRBJ1-3	CASSPRGAVVSSGNTIYF	TGTGCCAGCTCACCACGTGGGGCAGTTGTGAGCTCTGGAAACACCATATATTTT
.	TRBD1	TRBV7-2	TRBJ2-7	CASSLGGQGAYEQYF	TGTGCCAGCAGCTTAGGAGGACAGGGGGCCTACGAGCAGTACTTC
.	TRBD2	TRBV4-2	TRBJ2-3	CASSPGTSGGDLAQYF	TGTGCCAGCAGCCCTGGGACTAGCGGGGGGGATCTTGCGCAGTATTTT
.	.	TRBV28	TRBJ1-1	CASNSRGGKTEAFF	TGTGCCAGCAATTCGAGGGGCGGGAAGACTGAAGCTTTCTTT
.	.	TRBV6-2/TRBV6-3	TRBJ2-1	CASSYSEGPSYNEQFF	TGTGCCAGCAGTTACTCGGAGGGTCCTTCCTACAATGAGCAGTTCTTC
.	TRBD1	TRBV7-6	TRBJ2-5	CASSLRQGRETQYF	TGTGCCAGCAGCTTGAGACAGGGTAGAGAGACCCAGTACTTC
.	.	TRBV3-1/TRBV3-2	TRBJ2-7	CASSPRRGSYEQYF	TGTGCCAGCAGCCCGAGACGGGGGTCCTACGAGCAGTACTTC
.	TRBD2	TRBV9	TRBJ2-2	CASSLRRTSLTHVGELFF	TGTGCCAGCAGCCTCAGACGGACTAGCCTCACCCACGTCGGGGAGCTGTTTTTT
.	.	TRBV27	TRBJ2-2	CASSLRGHGELFF	TGTGCCAGCAGTTTGCGAGGGCACGGGGAGCTGTTTTTT
.	.	TRBV9	TRBJ1-1	CASSPSWGSTEAFF	TGTGCCAGCAGCCCATCCTGGGGGAGCACTGAAGCTTTCTTT
.	.	TRBV7-6	TRBJ1-4	CASSSRTTNEKLFF	TGTGCCAGCAGCTCCCGGACTACTAATGAAAAACTGTTTTTT
.	.	TRBV28	TRBJ2-6	CATETGANVLTF	TGTGCCACCGAAACTGGGGCCAACGTCCTGACTTTC
.	.	TRBV19	TRBJ2-2	CASSLRAAATGELFF	TGTGCCAGTAGTCTCCGAGCGGCAGCGACCGGGGAGCTGTTTTTT
.	.	TRBV5-1	TRBJ1-2	CASSLDYRGNYGYTF	TGCGCCAGCAGCTTGGATTATAGGGGGAACTATGGCTACACCTTC
.	TRBD1	TRBV18	TRBJ2-5	CASSPTTSSRGLETQYF	TGTGCCAGCTCACCTACCACATCCAGCAGGGGGCTCGAGACCCAGTACTTC
.	.	TRBV29-1	TRBJ2-5	CSTLKGETQYF	TGCAGCACTCTAAAGGGAGAGACCCAGTACTTC
few	.	TRBV20-1	TRBJ1-1	CSASLEAGNTEAFF	TGCAGTGCTAGTTTGGAGGCGGGGAACACTGAAGCTTTCTTT
.	.	TRBV6-1	TRBJ1-2	CASSEFDPGRSYGYTF	TGTGCCAGCAGTGAATTCGACCCGGGGCGGAGCTATGGCTACACCTTC
.	TRBD1	TRBV6-2/TRBV6-3	TRBJ2-7	CASSWGQAFSYEQYF	TGTGCCAGCAGTTGGGGACAGGCGTTCTCCTACGAGCAGTACTTC
.	TRBD1	TRBV6-5	TRBJ1-2	CASSPTGGVMNGYTF	TGTGCCAGCAGCCCCACAGGGGGCGTTATGAATGGCTACACCTTC
.	.	TRBV6-6	TRBJ1-5	CASSYGGEPQHF	TGTGCCAGCAGTTACGGGGGAGAGCCCCAGCATTTT
.	.	TRBV30	TRBJ1-6	CAWSVHANSPLHF	TGTGCCTGGAGTGTACACGCGAATTCACCCCTCCACTTT
.	.	TRBV3-1/TRBV3-2	TRBJ2-5	CASSQDGNQETQYF	TGTGCCAGCAGCCAAGACGGGAACCAAGAGACCCAGTACTTC
once	.	TRBV15	TRBJ2-7	CATSRDLRREEQYF	TGTGCCACCAGCAGAGATTTGCGGAGGGAGGAGCAGTACTTC
once	.	TRBV19	TRBJ1-3	CASKDRNSGNTIYF	TGTGCCAGTAAGGACAGAAACTCTGGAAACACCATATATTTT
.	.	TRBV10-1	TRBJ2-3	CASSKRSTDTQYF	TGCGCCAGCAGTAAAAGGAGCACAGATACGCAGTATTTT
.	TRBD1	TRBV4-2	TRBJ2-3	CASSQDGQGRTDTQYF	TGTGCCAGCAGCCAAGATGGACAGGGGCGCACAGATACGCAGTATTTT
.	TRBD1	TRBV5-1	TRBJ1-1	CASSWDRDYTEAFF	TGCGCCAGTAGCTGGGACAGGGATTACACTGAAGCTTTCTTT
.	.	TRBV5-8	TRBJ1-5	CASSRKTNSNQPQHF	TGTGCCAGCAGCCGTAAAACCAATAGCAATCAGCCCCAGCATTTT
.	.	TRBV4-3	TRBJ2-7	CASSQESRQSYEQYF	TGCGCCAGCAGCCAAGAATCGCGACAGAGCTACGAGCAGTACTTC
.	TRBD1	TRBV6-6	TRBJ2-6	CASSPRQGVLSGANVLTF	TGTGCCAGCAGTCCCCGACAGGGTGTCCTCTCTGGGGCCAACGTCCTGACTTTC
.	.	TRBV15	TRBJ1-3	CATSRRGGSSGNTIYF	TGTGCCACCAGCAGACGGGGTGGCTCTTCTGGAAACACCATATATTTT
.	TRBD2	TRBV5-1	TRBJ2-3	CASSSVGLAGNTQYF	TGCGCCAGCAGCTCCGTCGGGCTAGCGGGGAATACGCAGTATTTT
.	TRBD1	TRBV20-1	TRBJ2-3	CSASRQGPDTQYF	TGCAGTGCTAGTCGACAGGGTCCAGATACGCAGTATTTT
.	.	TRBV28	TRBJ1-4	CASSLARIYENEKLFF	TGTGCCAGCAGTTTAGCCAGAATTTACGAAAATGAAAAACTGTTTTTT
once	.	TRBV28	TRBJ2-5	CASSLGRTQYF	TGTGCCAGCAGTTTAGGGAGGACCCAGTACTTC
.	.	TRBV4-3	TRBJ2-7	CASSQTRSLIYEQYF	TGCGCCAGCAGCCAAACGAGGAGCCTAATCTACGAGCAGTACTTC
.	TRBD1	TRBV3-1/TRBV3-2	TRBJ2-1	CASSQGQGLDEQFF	TGTGCCAGCAGCCAGGGACAGGGTTTGGATGAGCAGTTCTTC
.	TRBD1	TRBV7-3	TRBJ2-1	CASSDPGDRGYNEQFF	TGTGCCAGCAGCGACCCAGGGGACAGGGGATACAATGAGCAGTTCTTC
.	.	TRBV20-1	TRBJ2-1	CSASSNEQFF	TGCAGTGCTAGTTCGAATGAGCAGTTCTTC
.	.	TRBV27	TRBJ1-5	CASSVQGAHQPQHF	TGTGCCAGCAGTGTTCAAGGGGCTCATCAGCCCCAGCATTTT
.	TRBD1	TRBV9	TRBJ1-2	CASSTTGGSSYGYTF	TGTGCCAGCAGCACGACAGGGGGCTCTTCCTATGGCTACACCTTC
.	.	TRBV6-5	TRBJ1-3	CASSYDSGNTIYF	TGTGCCAGCAGTTATGACTCTGGAAACACCATATATTTT